This T cell receptor (beta chain) comes out of a study of control samples from healthy donors and cancer patients (dated by TCRdb to 2018 to 2020). Library prep was done by the immunoSEQ multiplex PCR assay. TCRdb took over this immuneACCESS table, retaining in-frame rearrangements with V and J assigned. Such tables are incomplete; in checked studies, under half of the missing clones stem from an unresolved V gene, and the remainder is unexplained. The sample table holds about 120,000 clones, of which more than 75% were seen once. Of the sample, 12% is held by the ten largest clones. For CDR1 and CDR2, the germline V gene lists KGHSH and LQKENI. From the cysteine through the phenylalanine, the CDR3 covers 17 amino acids. The DNA shown is the 51-base CDR3, in frame from base 1. V is cut back by 0 bases and J by 1 base, with 7 bases in the junction unmatched. Note on this clone: Its antigen target is currently unknown. No much larger clone is present one base from it, and per-base qualities are unavailable.

The source of this sequence is a man aged 30 to 39 in good health. The sample consisted of blood. This receptor chain uses TRBV18 and TRBJ1-1; 8 bases in the middle match TRBD1. The DNA is as follows: TGTGCCAGCTCACCACCCAGGACAGGGTTAGGGAACACTGAAGCTTTCTTT. Its coded protein is CASSPPRTGLGNTEAFF. The full variable domain, with segments outside the CDR3 supplied by the reference TRBV18 and TRBJ1-1 proteins, appears as NAGVMQNPRHLVRRRGQEARLRCSPMKGHSHVYWYRQLPEEGLKFMVYLQKENIIDESGMPKERFSAEFPKEGPSILRIQQVVRGDSAAYFCASSPPRTGLGNTEAFFGQGTRLTVV.